These 26 T cell receptor beta chains were sequenced from one sample in a study of regulatory T cells in long-lasting Graves disease. Sample time point: newly diagnosed GD, antithyroid drugs for less than 3 months. The TCR library used RNA extracted from PBMCs. Libraries of TCR beta came from iRepertoire HTBI primers plus Arm-PCR of CDR3 regions. Each CDR3 protein gets one entry after TCRdb re-called the multiplex PCR reads with MiXCR. Among about 620,000 distinct CDR3 sequences, 16% were seen once, and the ten largest hold about 20%. This same sample was also part of a study on T cells in Graves' hyperthyroidism and ophthalmopathy.

Sequenced material: peripheral blood mononuclear cells (PBMCs), taken at new diagnosis, from a patient treated with antithyroid drugs. Receptors originate from a woman in her 30s with Graves disease.

J is TRBJ2-1 and V is TRBV20-1, with 8 bases lining up with TRBD2. From germline, CDR1 is DFQATT and CDR2 SNEGSKA (reference sequence). The length of the CDR3 is 14 residues. V trimming: 8 bases; J trimming: 6 bases; junction bases outside the gene matches: 12. CDR3 residues: CSPSAGVVGNEQFF. CDR3 DNA sequence: TGCAGTCCATCAGCGGGAGTAGTAGGCAATGAGCAGTTCTTC.

This clonotype was seen many times. This chain links TRBV12-3 or TRBV12-4 with TRBJ2-5; D gene ambiguous. V lost 2 bases and J lost 4, with 8 bases in between. The CDR3 has 13 amino acids. The CDR3 DNA follows: TGTGCCAGCAGTTTAACCCAAGGAGAGACCCAGTACTTC. Translating gives CASSLTQGETQYF.

This clonotype was seen many times. V usage is TRBV7-9 and J usage is TRBJ1-1; D call uncertain. The CDR3 has 11 amino acids. The V gene lost 5 bases and the J gene lost 3 bases, with 4 bases spanning the gap. Germline assignment: CDR1 SEHNR and CDR2 FQNEAQ (reference sequence). Here the CDR3 DNA reads TGTGCCAGCAGCCGGGACACTGAAGCTTTCTTT. This encodes CASSRDTEAFF.

The CDR3 protein is CASSESAGLSEQYF. The CDR3 DNA sequence: TGTGCCAGCAGTGAATCGGCAGGGTTGAGCGAGCAGTACTTC. This chain connects TRBV2 to TRBJ2-7; TRBD1 might be the D (5 bases). CDR1 SNHLY and CDR2 FYNNEI come from the germline V gene. Trimming left V 2 bases short and J 6 bases short, with 14 bases between. The CDR3 is 14 amino acids.

A few counts support this clonotype. The rearrangement links TRBV7-8 to TRBJ2-7; either TRBD1 or TRBD2 may supply D (5 bases each). The germline V gene encodes CDR1 SGHVS and CDR2 FQNEAQ. The germline V and J ends were trimmed by 7 bases and 3 bases, with 16 bases remaining between them. The length of the CDR3 is 14 residues. CDR3 coding DNA: TGTGCCAGCACCATCGGGTCTGGGGGCTACGAGCAGTACTTC. This gives the protein CASTIGSGGYEQYF.

This clonotype was observed a handful of times. The V call is TRBV4-2, the J call TRBJ2-3; 7 bases line up with TRBD2. V dropped 0 bases and J dropped 4; count of bases not matched to a gene: 4. This CDR3 comprises 15 residues. Germline values: CDR1 LGHNA, CDR2 YNFKEQ. CDR3 in DNA: TGTGCCAGCAGCCAAGAAAAGCGGGAAGCAGATACGCAGTATTTT. This translates into CASSQEKREADTQYF.

There are many counts of this clonotype. This sequence joins TRBV20-1 and TRBJ1-1, with 12 bases aligning to TRBD1. Germline-derived CDR1 and CDR2 are DFQATT and SNEGSKA (reference sequence). The CDR3 totals 16 residues. V lost 3 bases, J lost 1 base, and 6 bases stayed unmatched. The CDR3, as DNA: TGCAGTGCTAGCTTGAGGGACAGGGGGCCGAACACTGAAGCTTTCTTT. It is translated as CSASLRDRGPNTEAFF.

The V call is TRBV3-1, the J call TRBJ1-4; unclear D gene. The CDR3 has 15 residues. The V gene lost 1 base and the J gene lost 7 bases, with 13 bases spanning the gap. Germline CDR1 reads LGHDT; CDR2 reads YNNKEL (reference sequence). In nucleotides, the CDR3 is TGTGCCAGCAGCCAAGCGTGGGGTTTCAGTGAAAAACTGTTTTTT. Translating it yields CASSQAWGFSEKLFF.

This clonotype was seen many times. The chain is built from TRBV7-3 and TRBJ2-1, with 9 nucleotides matching TRBD2. V gave up 3 bases and J gave up 2 bases; unmatched junction bases: 5. Germline V CDR1 and CDR2: SGHTA, FQGTGA. CDR3 length: 16 amino acids. CDR3 DNA: TGTGCCAGCAGCTTGCGGGAGGGGACCCCCTACAATGAGCAGTTCTTC. This encodes CASSLREGTPYNEQFF.

A few counts support this clonotype. The chain uses TRBV3-1 and TRBJ2-4, with D perhaps matching TRBD2 (6 bases). CDR1 is LGHDT, CDR2 YNNKEL, per germline (reference sequence). The CDR3 consists of 19 residues. Trimming took 4 bases from V and 4 from J, leaving 26 bases between them. The CDR3 DNA reads TGTGCCAGCAGCCGGGGGGAACTGGAATGGACTCTCAGAAAAAACATTCAGTACTTC. Translating gives CASSRGELEWTLRKNIQYF.

This clonotype was seen a handful of times. V and J are TRBV27 and TRBJ1-1; D ambiguous. Germline V gives CDR1 MNHEY, CDR2 SMNVEV (reference sequence). With 5 bases removed from V and 0 bases from J, the gap between germline ends came to 16 bases. There are 16 residues in the CDR3. The CDR3 loop is CASSPGLYLMNTEAFF. CDR3 nucleotides: TGTGCCAGCAGTCCGGGTCTTTACCTAATGAACACTGAAGCTTTCTTT.

This clonotype appeared a few times. The chain couples TRBV25-1 to TRBJ2-2; TRBD2 matches 9 bases. The CDR3 covers 15 residues. Trimming cost V 7 bases and J 0 bases; bases outside gene matches: 3. Germline CDR1 is MGHDK and CDR2 is SYGVNS. The CDR3 here is CASKGLASNTGELFF. DNA for the CDR3: TGTGCCAGCAAAGGACTAGCGTCGAACACCGGGGAGCTGTTTTTT.

Points on this clonotype: A single base separates this from a much larger clone, so it may be a read error. CDR3 sequence (DNA): TGTGCCAGCAGTTTGTTAGGGGTTGCAACTAATGAAGAACTGTTTTTT. It is translated as CASSLLGVATNEELFF. V gene TRBV28 combines with J gene TRBJ1-4, with a weak D call TRBD1 (5 bases). The CDR3 consists of 16 residues. CDR1 and CDR2 (germline): MDHEN, SYDVKM.

This clonotype was counted ten times or more. The J gene is TRBJ1-5, the V gene TRBV7-2, with 8 bases matching TRBD1. The CDR3 contains 17 residues. V dropped 1 base and J dropped 0; count of bases not matched to a gene: 5. Germline V gene data show CDR1 as SGHTA and CDR2 as FQGNSA. CDR3 in DNA: TGTGCCAGCAGCTTAGGGGCAGGGGGCTATAGCAATCAGCCCCAGCATTTT. It translates to CASSLGAGGYSNQPQHF.

This clonotype was seen many times. The gene calls are TRBV27 and TRBJ2-3; D might be TRBD1 or TRBD2, each matching 6 bases. The V gene lost 5 bases and the J gene lost 2 bases, with 14 bases spanning the gap. CDR1 and CDR2 (germline): MNHEY, SMNVEV (reference sequence). The CDR3 loop spans 15 amino acids. The DNA for the CDR3 is TGTGCCAGCAGTACAGGGACTTACAACACAGATACGCAGTATTTT. Its translation is CASSTGTYNTDTQYF.

This clonotype was observed at least ten times. This sequence joins TRBV20-1 and TRBJ1-2; D is possibly TRBD1 (6 bases). V lost 2 bases and J 4 bases, leaving 8 bases between the germline ends. Germline V gene lookup returns CDR1 DFQATT and CDR2 SNEGSKA (reference sequence). This CDR3 is built from 12 residues. The CDR3, as DNA: TGCAGTGCTAGACGGACAGCCTATGGCTACACCTTC. It is translated as CSARRTAYGYTF.

CDR3 coding DNA: TGTGCCAGCAGCTCCCGTACAGGGACCTATGGCTACACCTTC. Encoded protein: CASSSRTGTYGYTF. The chain uses TRBV3-1 and TRBJ1-2; possibly TRBD1 for D (6 bases). This CDR3 spans 14 amino acids. Trimming left V 5 bases short and J 4 bases short, with 14 bases between. Germline values: CDR1 LGHDT, CDR2 YNNKEL (reference sequence).

This clonotype was seen a handful of times. The V call is TRBV5-1, the J call TRBJ2-3, with TRBD1 matching 7 bases. The length of the CDR3 is 16 residues. With V trimmed by 5 bases and J by 2 bases, 11 bases remained unmatched. In germline, CDR1 is SGHRS, CDR2 YFSETQ. The CDR3 protein is CASSKTGEALTDTQYF. DNA of the CDR3: TGCGCCAGCAGTAAAACAGGGGAAGCCCTCACAGATACGCAGTATTTT. Drawing the rest from reference TRBV5-1 and TRBJ2-3, the complete variable domain is KAGVTQTPRYLIKTRGQQVTLSCSPISGHRSVSWYQQTPGQGLQFLFEYFSETQRNKGNFPGRFSGRQFSNSRSEMNVSTLELGDSALYLCASSKTGEALTDTQYFGPGTRLTVL.

This clonotype was detected only a few times. Here the CDR3 DNA reads TGTGCCAGCATTCGGCAGGCCAGTGGCAATCAGCCCCAGCATTTT. The encoded protein is CASIRQASGNQPQHF. The rearrangement links TRBV6-2 or TRBV6-3 to TRBJ1-5; D is uncertain. With 7 bases removed from V and 2 bases from J, the gap between germline ends came to 15 bases. This CDR3 spans 15 amino acids. Germline CDR1 reads MNHEY; CDR2 reads SVGEGT.

In this sample, this clonotype turned up a few times. A much bigger clone sits one base away, suggesting this may be a read error. The chain joins TRBV11-2 to TRBJ2-3; 7 nucleotides agree with TRBD2. With 5 bases clipped from V and 2 bases from J, the junction kept 7 bases outside the gene matches. Germline V gene data show CDR1 as SGHAT and CDR2 as FQNNGV. The CDR3 has 15 residues. The CDR3 here is CASSRAGYPTDTQYF. The CDR3 DNA reads TGTGCCAGCAGCCGAGCGGGATACCCCACAGATACGCAGTATTTT.

This clonotype showed up just once. Its ends do not fully match the called genes, so a read error is possible. The chain uses TRBV6-2 or TRBV6-3 and TRBJ2-3, with D hard to call. CDR1 and CDR2 (germline): MNHEY, SVGEGT. CDR3 length equals 15 residues. As DNA, the CDR3 is TGTGCCAGCAGCCTGGGCTCAGGCTTTACAGATACGCGGTATTTT. Protein product: CASSLGSGFTDTRYF.

This clonotype has at least ten counts. The rearrangement joins TRBV2 to TRBJ1-1; the D gene is possibly TRBD1 (5 bases). Germline values: CDR1 SNHLY, CDR2 FYNNEI. This CDR3 is 14 amino acids long. V lost 4 bases, J lost 9 bases, and 18 bases lay in between. DNA for the CDR3: TGTGCCAGCAGTGTAGTATCCAGGGACCCTCAAGCTTTCTTT. This gives the protein CASSVVSRDPQAFF.

Points on this clonotype: Given a much more abundant clone one base away, this may be a read error. The CDR3 region has the DNA TGCAGTGCTAGTAGAGGGGCGATTAGCTATGGCTACACCTTC. Translated: CSASRGAISYGYTF. The gene calls are TRBV20-1 and TRBJ1-2; TRBD1 might be the D (5 bases). Trimming removed 3 bases at V and 4 bases at J, with 15 bases between. The CDR3 is made up of 14 amino acids. Germline V lookup: CDR1 DFQATT, CDR2 SNEGSKA (reference sequence).

This clonotype was seen only a few times. The gene calls are TRBV5-5 and TRBJ2-7; 9 bases match TRBD2. The CDR3 is 15 residues long. The germline V gene has CDR1 SGHKS and CDR2 YYEKEE (reference sequence). V dropped 4 bases and J dropped 5; count of bases not matched to a gene: 10. CDR3 residues: CASSPIAGDGHEQYF. The CDR3 region has the DNA TGTGCCAGCAGCCCTATAGCGGGGGATGGCCACGAGCAGTACTTC.

This clonotype was observed a handful of times. The rearrangement joins TRBV7-9 to TRBJ2-5; D may be TRBD2 (6 bases). CDR3 length: 14 amino acids. Trimming removed 0 bases at V and 7 bases at J, with 12 bases between. CDR1 and CDR2 from the germline V gene are SEHNR and FQNEAQ (reference sequence). The CDR3 protein is CASSLAEGPGTQYF. For the CDR3, the DNA is TGTGCCAGCAGCTTAGCGGAGGGACCGGGGACCCAGTACTTC. Variable domain in full (rest from reference TRBV7-9 and TRBJ2-5): DTGVSQNPRHKITKRGQNVTFRCDPISEHNRLYWYRQTLGQGPEFLTYFQNEAQLEKSRLLSDRFSAERPKGSFSTLEIQRTEQGDSAMYLCASSLAEGPGTQYFGPGTRLLVL.

V usage is TRBV19 and J usage is TRBJ2-3, with a possible D match to TRBD2 (7 bases). Germline CDR1 and CDR2: LNHDA and SQIVND (reference sequence). This CDR3 region has 15 residues. V was clipped by 7 bases and J by 4 bases, with 18 bases between them. Written as DNA, the CDR3 is TGTGCCAGTACCGGGGGGCAATCGGCTGCAGATACGCAGTATTTT. It yields the protein CASTGGQSAADTQYF. Looking up the rest from reference TRBV19 and TRBJ2-3 gives the full variable domain: DGGITQSPKYLFRKEGQNVTLSCEQNLNHDAMYWYRQDPGQGLRLIYYSQIVNDFQKGDIAEGYSVSREKKESFPLTVTSAQKNPTAFYLCASTGGQSAADTQYFGPGTRLTVL.